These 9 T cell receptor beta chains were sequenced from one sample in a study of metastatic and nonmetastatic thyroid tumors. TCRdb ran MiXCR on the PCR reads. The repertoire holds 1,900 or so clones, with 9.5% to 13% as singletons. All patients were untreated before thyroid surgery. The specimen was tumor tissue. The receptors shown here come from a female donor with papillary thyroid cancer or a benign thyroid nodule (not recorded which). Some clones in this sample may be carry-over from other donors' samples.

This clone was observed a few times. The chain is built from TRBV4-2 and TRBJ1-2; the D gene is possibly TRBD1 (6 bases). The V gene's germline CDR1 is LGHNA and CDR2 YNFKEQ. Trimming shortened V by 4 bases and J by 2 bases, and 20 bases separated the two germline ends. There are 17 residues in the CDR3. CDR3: CASSPDGGQATNYGYTF. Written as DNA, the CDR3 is TGTGCCAGCAGCCCCGACGGGGGGCAAGCCACCAACTATGGCTACACCTTC.

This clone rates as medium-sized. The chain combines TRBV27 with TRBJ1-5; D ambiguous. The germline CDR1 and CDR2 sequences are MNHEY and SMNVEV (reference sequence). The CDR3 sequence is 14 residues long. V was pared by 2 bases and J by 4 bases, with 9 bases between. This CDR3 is CASSLKSGNQPQHF. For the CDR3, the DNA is TGTGCCAGCAGTTTAAAGTCGGGGAATCAGCCCCAGCATTTT.

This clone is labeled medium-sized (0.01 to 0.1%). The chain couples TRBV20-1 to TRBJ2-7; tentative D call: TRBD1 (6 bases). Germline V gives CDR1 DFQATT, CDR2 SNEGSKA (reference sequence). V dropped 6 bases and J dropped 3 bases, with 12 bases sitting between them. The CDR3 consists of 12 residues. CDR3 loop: CSAGTGIYEQYF. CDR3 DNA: TGCAGTGCCGGAACAGGGATCTACGAGCAGTACTTC.

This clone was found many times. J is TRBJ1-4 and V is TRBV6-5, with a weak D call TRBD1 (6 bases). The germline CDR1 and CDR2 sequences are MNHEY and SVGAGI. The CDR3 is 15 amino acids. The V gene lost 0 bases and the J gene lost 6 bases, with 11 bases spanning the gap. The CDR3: CASSYSGQPDEKLFF. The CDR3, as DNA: TGTGCCAGCAGTTACTCCGGACAGCCGGATGAAAAACTGTTTTTT.

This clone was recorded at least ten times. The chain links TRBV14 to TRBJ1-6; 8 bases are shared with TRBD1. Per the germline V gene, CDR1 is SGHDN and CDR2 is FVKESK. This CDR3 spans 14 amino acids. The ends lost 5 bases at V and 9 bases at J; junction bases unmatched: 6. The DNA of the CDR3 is TGTGCCAGCAGCGTAGGACAGGGCAGTTCACCCCTCCACTTT. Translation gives CASSVGQGSSPLHF. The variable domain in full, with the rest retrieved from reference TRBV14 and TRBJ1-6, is EAGVTQFPSHSVIEKGQTVTLRCDPISGHDNLYWYRRVMGKEIKFLLHFVKESKQDESGMPNNRFLAERTGGTYSTLKVQPAELEDSGVYFCASSVGQGSSPLHFGNGTRLTVT.

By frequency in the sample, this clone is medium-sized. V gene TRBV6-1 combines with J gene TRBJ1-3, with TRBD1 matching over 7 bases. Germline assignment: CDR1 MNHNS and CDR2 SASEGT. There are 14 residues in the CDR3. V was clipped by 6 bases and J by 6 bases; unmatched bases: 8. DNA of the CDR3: TGTGCCAGCAGAACTGGGACAGTTATAAACACCATATATTTT. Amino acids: CASRTGTVINTIYF.

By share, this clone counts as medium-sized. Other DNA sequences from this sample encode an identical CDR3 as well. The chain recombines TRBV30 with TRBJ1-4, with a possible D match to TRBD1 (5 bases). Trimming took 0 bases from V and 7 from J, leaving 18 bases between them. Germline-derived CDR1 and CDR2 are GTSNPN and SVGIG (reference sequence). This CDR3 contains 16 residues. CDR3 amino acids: CAWSVDSLGGSEKLFF. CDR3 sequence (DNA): TGTGCCTGGAGTGTTGACAGTCTGGGGGGAAGTGAAAAACTGTTTTTT.

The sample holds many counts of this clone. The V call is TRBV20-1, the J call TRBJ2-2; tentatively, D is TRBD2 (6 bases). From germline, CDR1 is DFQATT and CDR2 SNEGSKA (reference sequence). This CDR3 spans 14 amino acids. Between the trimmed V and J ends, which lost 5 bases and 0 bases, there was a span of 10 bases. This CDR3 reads CSAGDFANTGELFF. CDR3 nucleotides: TGCAGTGCTGGGGACTTCGCGAACACCGGGGAGCTGTTTTTT.

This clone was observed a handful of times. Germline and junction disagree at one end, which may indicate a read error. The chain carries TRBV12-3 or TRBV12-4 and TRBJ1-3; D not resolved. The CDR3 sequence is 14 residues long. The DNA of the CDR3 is TGTGCCAGCAGGTCGGAGATCTCTGGAAACACCACATATTTT. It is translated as CASRSEISGNTTYF.